The T cell receptor beta chain described here comes from a study of T cells after yellow fever vaccination (dated by TCRdb to about 2019). For the wider study: Libraries from fractions with low cell numbers were prepared with the SMART-Seq v4 Ultra Low Input RNA kit. Two healthy male donors, one aged 18 to 30 and one aged 30 to 40 years, made up the cohort. Blood was drawn at multiple timepoints before and after primary and secondary immunization, with bulk PBMC replicates and cell subsets isolated. To follow T-cell clones before and after both primary and booster YFV17D yellow fever vaccination, bulk TCR alpha and beta repertoires underwent longitudinal sequencing. Broad study findings and their caveats: Computational filtering was needed because FACS-sorted repertoires could contain abundant contaminating clonotypes from the bulk population. A small share of clonotypes was detected in both CD4 and CD8 compartments, with the overlap likely arising from convergent recombination. Only two donors were included in the study, so the extent to which the findings can be generalized is limited. After the booster, most of the clones that had expanded following primary vaccination were detected again (just under 97% of CD4 and 80% to 90% of CD8), which suggests that memory was broadly maintained. The secondary T-cell response was found to be weaker but faster than the primary response, with a peak reached on day 5 rather than on day 15.

The reads were generated on an Illumina NovaSeq 6000. TCR cDNA was synthesized by 5'RACE template switching, through which a universal primer site and unique molecular identifiers were introduced. Priming of cDNA synthesis was performed from both the TCR alpha and TCR beta constant segments. Library amplification involved two PCR steps, and the second step added sample barcodes and sequencing adapters. Libraries were sequenced on Illumina HiSeq 2500 (2x100 bp) or NovaSeq (2x150 bp). Turning to the authors' computational methods: Demultiplexing of reads and collapsing into UMI consensus sequences were performed with MIGEC, and V(D)J alignment was carried out with MiXCR. Vaccine-responding clonotypes were defined with edgeR using replicate PBMC samples, requiring FDR below 0.01 and a log2 fold change above 5 up to day 15. Each bulk clonotype was labeled CD4 or CD8 based on which sequenced repertoire, CD4 or CD8, contained the clonotype at higher abundance. TCRdb reprocessing: public reads trimmed at Q25 with fastp, clones called with MiXCR, in-frame beta chains kept. Duplicate CDR3 protein sequences are folded into a single record with the most common DNA and genes. These V and J calls are TCRdb output, not the study's own analysis. The sample table contains around 310,000 distinct CDR3 sequences; only one count was recorded for about 4% of them. Around 24% of the sample is in the top ten clones.

This clonotype was detected a few times. Its antigen specificity is not known. No base quality information exists; no much larger clone differs at one position. For this chain, trimming is 0 bases at the V end and 5 bases at the J end, and the number of junction bases without a gene match is 5. CDR1 and CDR2 are read off the germline V gene as KGHSH and LQKENI. The CDR3, from cysteine to phenylalanine, totals 17 residues. Only CDR3 DNA remains: 51 bases, in frame from the first base. The label giving this sample's treatment or condition can be read as: live attenuated yellow fever vaccine strain. Two biological replicates of bulk PBMCs were collected at each blood-draw timepoint. PBMCs were isolated from peripheral blood using a standard Ficoll-Paque protocol. RNA was extracted with TriZol from bulk PBMCs, CD4 and CD8 fractions, and dextramer-positive and dextramer-negative fractions.

The chain joins TRBV18 to TRBJ2-2; 11 bases in the middle match TRBD1. The TCR comes from a man between 18 and 35 years old who received the YFV17D yellow fever vaccine. The sequenced sample was PBMCs, obtained 5 days after the yellow fever booster vaccination. The nucleotides are TGTGCCAGCTCACCACCCGGACAGGGGGCTGTGACCGGGGAGCTGTTTTTT. The translation is CASSPPGQGAVTGELFF.